A single sample gave rise to the 28 T cell receptor beta chains below, sequenced in a study of cytomegalovirus exposure and HLA in healthy donors. PCR primers comprised 60 Vbeta and 13 Jbeta primers. Libraries were prepared by immunoSEQ multiplex PCR; TCRdb keeps only in-frame clonotypes and omits some of them. The sample shows about 200,000 clones, around 83% of them seen only once. The source material was PBMCs. The receptor source for this set is a middle-aged woman in good health and CMV-seronegative.

The CDR3 DNA reads as TGTGCCAGCAGCTTGTATGCACAGAAATACGAGCAGTACTTC. Residues: CASSLYAQKYEQYF. The chain has TRBV5-6 and TRBJ2-7; D not certain. In germline, CDR1 is SGHDT, CDR2 YYEEEE. V shed 1 base and J shed 4 bases, with 12 bases lying between them. This CDR3 contains 14 residues.

This clone was recorded once. The chain recombines TRBV28 with TRBJ1-3; unclear D gene. Per germline, CDR1 MDHEN and CDR2 SYDVKM. V was trimmed by 5 bases and J by 0 bases, leaving 11 bases between them. CDR3 size: 15 residues. CDR3 DNA sequence: TGTGCCAGCAGTCCCTCGGTCGTCTCTGGAAACACCATATATTTT. It is translated as CASSPSVVSGNTIYF.

V is TRBV19 and J is TRBJ2-7, with 7 nucleotides matching TRBD1. V was clipped by 5 bases and J by 2 bases; unmatched bases: 6. The CDR3 is 14 residues long. Germline CDR1 and CDR2: LNHDA and SQIVND (reference sequence). The CDR3 nucleotides are TGTGCCAGTAGTGCGGACAGGTCCGCCTACGAGCAGTACTTC. This sequence encodes CASSADRSAYEQYF.

The CDR3 nucleotides are TGTGCCAGCAGGCGGTCTGGGGCCAACGTCCTGACTTTC. It codes for CASRRSGANVLTF. The chain carries TRBV6-1 and TRBJ2-6; D remains unclear. This CDR3 has 13 residues. Germline assignment: CDR1 MNHNS and CDR2 SASEGT. Trimming removed 6 bases from V and 1 base from J, with 4 bases in between.

CDR3 bases: TGTGCCAGCAACCCTAGACAGGGGAGAAACACCATATATTTT. Protein product: CASNPRQGRNTIYF. The rearrangement joins TRBV6-1 to TRBJ1-3; 8 nucleotides agree with TRBD1. CDR1 MNHNS and CDR2 SASEGT come from the germline V gene. V gave up 7 bases and J gave up 5 bases; unmatched junction bases: 7. The CDR3 loop spans 14 amino acids.

The chain uses TRBV4-1 and TRBJ2-3, with 8 bases fitting TRBD2. V trimming: 7 bases; J trimming: 2 bases; junction bases outside the gene matches: 8. This CDR3 has 15 residues. Germline CDR1 MGHRA, CDR2 YSYEKL. The CDR3 is CASTLAGGYTDTQYF. The CDR3 coding sequence is TGCGCCAGCACCCTGGCGGGAGGTTACACAGATACGCAGTATTTT.

The chain uses TRBV5-1 and TRBJ2-1; 9 bases line up with TRBD2. V gave up 0 bases and J gave up 7 bases; unmatched junction bases: 5. The CDR3 runs 15 residues. Germline lookup yields CDR1 SGHRS and CDR2 YFSETQ. The CDR3: CASSLVAGVSNEQFF. DNA of the CDR3: TGCGCCAGCAGCTTGGTAGCGGGAGTGAGTAATGAGCAGTTCTTC.

The chain combines TRBV9 with TRBJ2-1, with 10 positions matching TRBD2. Germline lookup yields CDR1 SGDLS and CDR2 YYNGEE. J was trimmed by 8 bases and V by 0 bases; bases with no gene match: 8. This CDR3 spans 16 amino acids. CDR3: CASSVESGRAQYEQFF. The CDR3 nucleotides read TGTGCCAGCAGCGTAGAGAGCGGGAGGGCCCAGTATGAGCAGTTCTTC.

The chain joins TRBV6-4 to TRBJ2-1; 7 bases are a match to TRBD1. V lost 6 bases, J lost 9 bases, and 14 bases stayed unmatched. This CDR3 contains 15 residues. Germline V lookup: CDR1 MRHNA, CDR2 SNTAGT. In nucleotides, the CDR3 is TGTGCCAGCAGCGACACAGGGGAGCCTAATGCTGAGCAGTTCTTC. It is translated as CASSDTGEPNAEQFF.

DNA of the CDR3: TGTGCCAGCAGTTGGTACAACAGGGTCGGCGGCACAGATACGCAGTATTTT. Translation gives CASSWYNRVGGTDTQYF. The chain joins TRBV27 to TRBJ2-3; TRBD1 might be the D (6 bases). The CDR3 loop spans 17 amino acids. V shed 4 bases and J shed 1 base, with 18 bases lying between them. Germline values: CDR1 MNHEY, CDR2 SMNVEV (reference sequence).

The J gene is TRBJ1-2, the V gene TRBV12-5, with D perhaps matching TRBD1 (5 bases). V gave up 6 bases and J gave up 5 bases, with 13 bases separating them. From germline, CDR1 is LGHNT and CDR2 FRNRAP. The CDR3 is made up of 13 amino acids. CDR3: CASGPDTWYGYTF. The DNA of the CDR3 is TGTGCTAGTGGGCCGGACACCTGGTATGGCTACACCTTC.

The chain combines TRBV5-6 with TRBJ2-1; 11 nucleotides match TRBD2. V lost 6 bases, J lost 7 bases, and 9 bases stayed unmatched. CDR3 length: 15 amino acids. Germline V gene sequence: CDR1 SGHDT, CDR2 YYEEEE. This CDR3 is CASTRLAGLGNEQFF. For the CDR3, the DNA is TGTGCCAGCACCAGACTAGCGGGACTTGGTAATGAGCAGTTCTTC. The full variable domain, with the rest looked up from reference TRBV5-6 and TRBJ2-1, is DAGVTQSPTHLIKTRGQQVTLRCSPKSGHDTVSWYQQALGQGPQFIFQYYEEEERQRGNFPDRFSGHQFPNYSSELNVNALLLGDSALYLCASTRLAGLGNEQFFGPGTRLTVL.

The genes are TRBV7-2 and TRBJ2-1; perhaps TRBD1 as D (6 bases). The CDR3 runs to 15 residues. V lost 4 bases to trimming and J lost 2 bases, with 12 bases between them. Germline lookup yields CDR1 SGHTA and CDR2 FQGNSA. The CDR3 is CASSSHRDPYNEQFF. The DNA for the CDR3 is TGTGCCAGCAGCTCGCACAGGGACCCCTACAATGAGCAGTTCTTC.

The chain is built from TRBV7-9 and TRBJ2-3; TRBD2 is a possible D gene (8 bases). Germline loops: CDR1 SEHNR, CDR2 FQNEAQ (reference sequence). This CDR3 region has 18 residues. V was clipped by 2 bases and J by 2 bases, with 20 bases between them. The CDR3 protein is CASSLNPGGTEITDTQYF. CDR3 bases: TGTGCCAGCAGCTTAAATCCGGGGGGGACAGAGATCACAGATACGCAGTATTTT.

The chain couples TRBV21-1 to TRBJ1-5; the table's D gene call, TRBD1, was not cross checked with the DNA. TRBV21-1 is recorded as a pseudogene. The CDR3 totals 20 residues. CDR3 region: CASSKIRGTDQRNSNQPQHF. CDR3 coding DNA: TGTGCCAGCAGCAAAATCCGAGGGACAGATCAAAGAAATAGCAATCAGCCCCAGCATTTT.

CDR3 nucleotides: TGTGCCAGCAGTTGGGCCGCTACTAGGTCGGATGAGCAGTTCTTC. As protein: CASSWAATRSDEQFF. The V and J genes are TRBV6-5 and TRBJ2-1; possibly TRBD2 for D (5 bases). This CDR3 contains 15 residues. The germline V and J ends were trimmed by 4 bases and 8 bases, with 18 bases remaining between them. Per germline, CDR1 MNHEY and CDR2 SVGAGI.

The J gene is TRBJ1-1, the V gene TRBV27, with 7 bases lining up with TRBD1. V lost 8 bases, J lost 10 bases, and 13 bases stayed unmatched. The CDR3 is 13 residues long. CDR1 is MNHEY and CDR2 is SMNVEV in the germline V gene (reference sequence). The CDR3 region is CASQETGSRRAFF. CDR3 DNA sequence: TGTGCCAGCCAAGAGACAGGGAGCCGACGAGCTTTCTTT.

The rearrangement joins TRBV9 to TRBJ2-5; possibly TRBD1 for D (6 bases). Gene TRBJ2-7 matches the end of the DNA better, so the J call may be wrong. The CDR3 extends over 14 amino acids. Germline CDR1 and CDR2: SGDLS and YYNGEE. CDR3 sequence reads: CASSSKTGFDEQYF. The CDR3, as DNA: TGTGCCAGCAGCTCCAAAACAGGGTTCGACGAGCAGTACTTC.

The V call is TRBV4-2, the J call TRBJ2-1; 7 bases line up with TRBD1. Germline V gene lookup returns CDR1 LGHNA and CDR2 YNFKEQ. The junction had 5 bases not matched to a gene; V was cut back by 0 bases and J by 6 bases. The CDR3 contains 15 residues. The CDR3 loop reads CASSQEGAGGNEQFF. CDR3 bases: TGTGCCAGCAGCCAAGAGGGTGCAGGGGGCAATGAGCAGTTCTTC.

This clone was detected only once. This chain connects TRBV29-1 to TRBJ1-2; 9 bases are a match to TRBD1. Germline-derived CDR1 and CDR2 are SQVTM and ANQGSEA. The CDR3 sequence is 12 residues long. V shed 6 bases and J 8 bases; nucleotides not matched to a gene: 7. In DNA, the CDR3 is TGCAGCGTGGGGGACAGGGTAGGAGGCTACACCTTC. Protein sequence: CSVGDRVGGYTF.

The chain links TRBV6-5 to TRBJ2-5, with D perhaps TRBD2 (6 bases). Per the germline V gene, CDR1 is MNHEY and CDR2 is SVGAGI. This CDR3 has 14 residues. With 0 bases removed from V and 5 bases from J, the gap between germline ends came to 10 bases. CDR3 residues: CASSYSGAGETQYF. The CDR3 DNA reads TGTGCCAGCAGTTACTCAGGGGCGGGGGAGACCCAGTACTTC.

As to this clone: Other DNA variants within this sample encode the same CDR3. J is TRBJ2-1 and V is TRBV10-1; TRBD2 aligns across 8 bases. With V trimmed by 5 bases and J by 0 bases, 0 bases remained unmatched. CDR3 length: 14 amino acids. The germline gives CDR1 WNHNN, CDR2 SYGVQD (reference sequence). The CDR3, as DNA: TGCGCCAGCAGTAGCGGGAGCTCCTACAATGAGCAGTTCTTC. It translates to CASSSGSSYNEQFF.

The chain employs TRBV2 and TRBJ2-3; D is unclear. V was cut by 6 bases and J by 0 bases, with 10 bases left in between. Germline CDR1 SNHLY, CDR2 FYNNEI. The CDR3 sequence is 14 residues long. This CDR3 is CASRTAVSTDTQYF. For the CDR3, the DNA is TGTGCCAGCAGGACGGCGGTAAGCACAGATACGCAGTATTTT.

This clone was seen more than once but under ten times. This rearrangement joins TRBV6-1 to TRBJ1-2; 10 nucleotides line up with TRBD1. The CDR3 sequence is 15 residues long. Trimming at V came to 4 bases and at J to 5 bases, leaving 7 bases not matched to a gene. Germline V gives CDR1 MNHNS, CDR2 SASEGT. The CDR3 coding sequence is TGTGCCAGCAGTGCGGGACAGGGGATCCAATATGGCTACACCTTC. This encodes CASSAGQGIQYGYTF.

In this sample, this clone turned up once. The rearrangement links TRBV15 to TRBJ2-3; 8 bases match TRBD1. CDR1 and CDR2 (germline): LNHNV, YYDKDF (reference sequence). This CDR3 contains 15 residues. Trimming took 0 bases from V and 4 from J; bases not matched to a gene: 3. The CDR3 DNA sequence: TGTGCCACCAGCAGAGACAGGGGGCGTGCAGATACGCAGTATTTT. This gives the protein CATSRDRGRADTQYF.

The chain combines TRBV19 with TRBJ1-2; no clear D. This CDR3 is built from 14 residues. Trimming shortened V by 7 bases and J by 8 bases, and 20 bases separated the two germline ends. Germline CDR1 reads LNHDA; CDR2 reads SQIVND (reference sequence). The CDR3 region is CASIPHVAGRGYTF. CDR3 bases: TGTGCCAGTATTCCTCACGTGGCGGGTCGCGGCTACACCTTC.

This clone was recorded only once. The chain uses TRBV7-9 and TRBJ2-7; 7 bases line up with TRBD2. V trimming: 4 bases; J trimming: 5 bases; junction bases outside the gene matches: 11. The CDR3 is 15 amino acids. Germline V gene data show CDR1 as SEHNR and CDR2 as FQNEAQ (reference sequence). The DNA for the CDR3 is TGTGCCAGCAGCTCCCTAGCGGTCAGAAGAGACGAGCAGTACTTC. Its translation is CASSSLAVRRDEQYF.

The J gene is TRBJ2-3, the V gene TRBV18, with 11 bases fitting TRBD2. The V and J ends lost 0 bases and 2 bases, in that order; junction bases with no gene match: 4. This CDR3 contains 17 residues. The germline V gene encodes CDR1 KGHSH and CDR2 LQKENI. The CDR3 reads CASSPPATSGNTDTQYF. CDR3 sequence (DNA): TGTGCCAGCTCACCACCGGCGACTAGCGGGAACACAGATACGCAGTATTTT.